Following are 22 T cell receptor beta chains from one sample sequenced in a study of blood T cells in healthy people across ages. A J-beta primer mix and a sample-barcoded 5' primer were used in a second PCR of roughly 6 to 12 cycles. TCRdb reanalysed the 5' RACE reads using MiXCR and keeps one entry per CDR3 protein. The table has about 1.4 million distinct CDR3 sequences, roughly 64% seen once. Sequenced sample: blood. All receptors come from a young man in good health.

The chain recombines TRBV11-2 with TRBJ1-1; D is unresolved. This CDR3 has 13 amino acids. V lost 5 bases, J lost 6 bases, and 13 bases lay in between. Germline CDR1 and CDR2: SGHAT and FQNNGV. CDR3 protein: CASSPPIGPEAFF. The CDR3 DNA reads as TGTGCCAGCAGCCCTCCCATTGGGCCTGAAGCTTTCTTT.

This clonotype was observed a handful of times. CDR3 amino acids: CSARGTGDGYTF. CDR3 nucleotides: TGCAGTGCTAGAGGGACAGGGGATGGCTACACCTTC. V usage is TRBV20-1 and J usage is TRBJ1-2; TRBD1 matches at 9 bases. Per the germline V gene, CDR1 is DFQATT and CDR2 is SNEGSKA (reference sequence). The length of the CDR3 is 12 residues. The junction had 0 bases not matched to a gene; V was cut back by 1 base and J by 6 bases.

The V call is TRBV27, the J call TRBJ1-2; no definite D call. Trimming cost V 2 bases and J 6 bases, with 10 bases left between them. CDR1 is MNHEY and CDR2 is SMNVEV in the germline V gene (reference sequence). The CDR3 has 13 amino acids. CDR3 region: CASSLGRSDGYTF. The CDR3, as DNA: TGTGCCAGCAGTTTAGGACGGTCCGATGGCTACACCTTC.

This clonotype was seen only a few times. The chain links TRBV12-3 or TRBV12-4 to TRBJ1-6, with D possibly matching TRBD1 (5 bases). This CDR3 region has 14 residues. The V and J ends lost 7 bases and 6 bases respectively, with 13 bases between them. The CDR3 sequence is CASTPAGRNSPLHF. The CDR3 DNA is TGTGCCAGCACCCCGGCAGGGCGTAATTCACCCCTCCACTTT.

This clonotype was seen only a few times. The V gene is TRBV20-1, the J gene TRBJ2-3; 8 bases map to TRBD2. The CDR3 is 15 amino acids. V was pared by 6 bases and J by 0 bases, with 8 bases of the junction left unmatched. The germline CDR1 and CDR2 sequences are DFQATT and SNEGSKA (reference sequence). The CDR3, as DNA: TGCAGTGCCCCCGCGGGAGGCCTCAGCACAGATACGCAGTATTTT. Protein: CSAPAGGLSTDTQYF.

The chain couples TRBV15 to TRBJ2-5; D unresolved. Matching the DNA end better, TRBJ2-7 makes the J call doubtful. Germline assignment: CDR1 LNHNV and CDR2 YYDKDF (reference sequence). The CDR3 sequence is 14 residues long. The CDR3 here is CATSRDAVNYEQYF. CDR3 DNA sequence: TGTGCCACCAGCAGAGACGCAGTTAATTACGAGCAGTACTTC.

The chain has TRBV9 and TRBJ2-6; D gene ambiguous. CDR3 length: 13 amino acids. Germline loops: CDR1 SGDLS, CDR2 YYNGEE. Trimming left V 0 bases short and J 9 bases short, with 7 bases between. The CDR3 DNA reads as TGTGCCAGCAGCGTAGACACTTTCAACGTCCTGACTTTC. This encodes CASSVDTFNVLTF.

The CDR3 sequence is CASSDRTGVDIQYF. The CDR3 nucleotides are TGTGCCAGCAGTGATCGAACAGGGGTGGACATTCAGTACTTC. The chain uses TRBV6-1 and TRBJ2-4; 7 nucleotides agree with TRBD1. The CDR3 loop spans 14 amino acids. The J segment lost 8 bases and the V segment lost 3 bases, leaving 7 bases of the junction unmatched. Germline CDR1 is MNHNS and CDR2 is SASEGT.

This rearrangement joins TRBV7-2 to TRBJ1-2; 7 nucleotides agree with TRBD1. Trimming at V came to 5 bases and at J to 4 bases, leaving 13 bases not matched to a gene. The germline V gene encodes CDR1 SGHTA and CDR2 FQGNSA. This CDR3 has 16 amino acids. The CDR3 DNA follows: TGTGCCAGCAGCCTACTCCGAGGGGCAGGGGGCTATGGCTACACCTTC. It translates to CASSLLRGAGGYGYTF.

The chain has TRBV11-2 and TRBJ2-5, with D perhaps assigned TRBD1 or TRBD2 (6 bases each). Per germline, CDR1 SGHAT and CDR2 FQNNGV. The CDR3 length is 16 residues. V lost 3 bases, J lost 5 bases, and 19 bases lay in between. CDR3 nucleotide sequence: TGTGCCAGCAGCTTTAGGGGGGCCGAATCAAAGGAGACCCAGTACTTC. The encoded protein is CASSFRGAESKETQYF.

The CDR3 DNA follows: TGTGCTAGTGGGGGGACAGGGGTTCGAAATGAGCAGTTCTTC. This gives the protein CASGGTGVRNEQFF. The V and J genes are TRBV12-5 and TRBJ2-1, with 10 positions matching TRBD1. The germline gives CDR1 LGHNT, CDR2 FRNRAP. V lost 6 bases to trimming and J lost 7 bases; unmatched junction nucleotides: 6. The CDR3 runs 14 residues.

The rearrangement links TRBV29-1 to TRBJ2-2; 12 bases fit TRBD2. The CDR3 consists of 17 residues. In germline, CDR1 is SQVTM, CDR2 ANQGSEA. V trimming: 0 bases; J trimming: 7 bases; junction bases outside the gene matches: 9. The CDR3 here is CSVEDRRTSGVIGELFF. The CDR3 DNA follows: TGCAGCGTTGAAGATCGTAGGACTAGCGGGGTTATCGGGGAGCTGTTTTTT.

The chain joins TRBV12-3 or TRBV12-4 to TRBJ1-2, with unresolved D. V lost 1 base and J 6 bases, leaving 6 bases between the germline ends. The CDR3 runs 12 residues. CDR3: CASSLGPDGYTF. As DNA, the CDR3 is TGTGCCAGCAGTTTAGGGCCTGATGGCTACACCTTC.

The count of this clonotype is one. V and J are TRBV15 and TRBJ1-2, with D possibly matching TRBD1 (6 bases). The CDR3 has 14 amino acids. Germline loops: CDR1 LNHNV, CDR2 YYDKDF (reference sequence). V was cut by 4 bases and J by 4 bases, with 13 bases left in between. CDR3 sequence reads: CATSTDSAFYGYTF. In DNA, the CDR3 is TGTGCCACCAGCACGGACAGCGCTTTCTATGGCTACACCTTC. The full variable domain, completed using reference TRBV15 and TRBJ1-2, is DAMVIQNPRYQVTQFGKPVTLSCSQTLNHNVMYWYQQKSSQAPKLLFHYYDKDFNNEADTPDNFQSRRPNTSFCFLDIRSPGLGDTAMYLCATSTDSAFYGYTFGSGTRLTVV.

The chain combines TRBV6-1 with TRBJ2-5; TRBD2 aligns across 11 bases. The trim removed 4 bases at V and 5 bases at J, leaving 9 bases unmatched. The CDR3 has 16 residues. The germline CDR1 and CDR2 sequences are MNHNS and SASEGT. This CDR3 is CASSVTSGGPAETQYF. CDR3 nucleotides: TGTGCCAGCAGTGTAACTAGCGGGGGTCCCGCGGAGACCCAGTACTTC.

CDR3 amino acids: CASSYVRGSGANVLTF. The CDR3, as DNA: TGCGCCAGCAGCTACGTCAGGGGCTCTGGGGCCAACGTCCTGACTTTC. The J gene is TRBJ2-6, the V gene TRBV5-1, with D maybe TRBD1 (6 bases). This CDR3 contains 16 residues. Trimming pared 3 bases from V and 0 bases from J, leaving 10 bases between. Germline V gives CDR1 SGHRS, CDR2 YFSETQ.

The chain links TRBV3-1 to TRBJ2-5; the D gene is possibly TRBD2 (5 bases). The germline V gene encodes CDR1 LGHDT and CDR2 YNNKEL (reference sequence). This CDR3 has 15 amino acids. V lost 1 base, J lost 5 bases, and 14 bases lay in between. The CDR3 DNA is TGTGCCAGCAGCCAAGGGGTGACTACCAGGGAGACCCAGTACTTC. Its translation is CASSQGVTTRETQYF.

This sequence joins TRBV24-1 and TRBJ2-5, with D possibly being TRBD1 (5 bases). This CDR3 region has 13 residues. CDR1 is KGHDR and CDR2 is SFDVKD in the germline V gene. V gave up 2 bases and J gave up 5 bases, with 8 bases separating them. The CDR3 sequence: CATSDSGWETQYF. The CDR3 DNA is TGTGCCACCAGTGATTCAGGGTGGGAGACCCAGTACTTC.

The chain is built from TRBV10-3 and TRBJ1-2; no clear D gene. Germline-derived CDR1 and CDR2 are ENHRY and SYGVKD. CDR3 size: 12 residues. V was pared by 3 bases and J by 5 bases, with 7 bases between. The DNA for the CDR3 is TGTGCCATCAGTGAACTGGAGTATGGCTACACCTTC. Encoded protein: CAISELEYGYTF.

This clonotype was seen once. The chain joins TRBV12-3 or TRBV12-4 to TRBJ1-2; no clear D gene. Between the trimmed V and J ends, which lost 0 bases and 2 bases, there was a span of 7 bases. CDR3 length equals 14 residues. CDR3 in DNA: TGTGCCAGCAGTTTAGCTGCGGCAAACTATGGCTACACCTTC. Its translation: CASSLAAANYGYTF.

V gene TRBV12-3 or TRBV12-4 combines with J gene TRBJ1-3; 8 bases fit TRBD1. V shed 4 bases, J shed 2 bases, and the junction held 7 bases outside the gene matches. The CDR3 loop spans 16 amino acids. For the CDR3, the DNA is TGTGCCAGCAGTTCGCCGGAGACAGGGGCTGGAAACACCATATATTTT. Translating gives CASSSPETGAGNTIYF.

The chain employs TRBV20-1 and TRBJ1-1; TRBD1 might be the D (6 bases). This CDR3 is built from 13 residues. V dropped 2 bases and J dropped 1 base, with 8 bases sitting between them. The germline V gene encodes CDR1 DFQATT and CDR2 SNEGSKA (reference sequence). DNA for the CDR3: TGCAGTGCTAGAAAGGACAGGAACACTGAAGCTTTCTTT. Amino acid sequence: CSARKDRNTEAFF.